The 11 T cell receptor beta chains reported below all come from one sample, sequenced in a study of OX40 agonist ivuxolimab in advanced cancers. TCRdb's copy holds only in-frame clones and misses some; the assay was immunoSEQ multiplex PCR. This table holds about 53,000 clones, 85% to 90% found once. This specimen was CD4+ or CD8+ T cells sorted from blood, taken in a trial of the OX40 agonist ivuxolimab. These receptors were taken from an adult with an advanced solid tumor such as melanoma, head and neck, liver or kidney cancer.

Concerning this clone itself: In the same sample, other DNA sequences code for this CDR3. The V call is TRBV28, the J call TRBJ1-5; TRBD1 aligns across 7 bases. The V gene's germline CDR1 is MDHEN and CDR2 SYDVKM. V gave up 6 bases and J gave up 7 bases; unmatched junction bases: 9. CDR3 length equals 14 residues. The CDR3 spells CASSRRQGGQPQHF. As DNA, the CDR3 is TGTGCCAGCAGCCGCCGACAGGGAGGGCAGCCCCAGCATTTT.

The genes are TRBV6-1 and TRBJ2-7; 9 bases map to TRBD1. CDR3 size: 13 residues. Germline CDR1 is MNHNS and CDR2 is SASEGT. Trimming at V came to 7 bases and at J to 6 bases, leaving 7 bases not matched to a gene. CDR3 protein: CASTWTGVREQYF. The DNA for the CDR3 is TGTGCCAGCACTTGGACAGGGGTTCGCGAGCAGTACTTC.

The V gene is TRBV7-2, the J gene TRBJ2-7; 8 bases fit TRBD2. Unmatched junction bases numbered 15, after V lost 8 bases and J lost 6 bases. The CDR3 spans 15 residues. CDR1 SGHTA and CDR2 FQGNSA come from the germline V gene. CDR3 sequence reads: CASEGLGGGRLEQYF. For the CDR3, the DNA is TGTGCCAGCGAGGGTCTGGGCGGGGGGCGGCTCGAGCAGTACTTC.

The J gene is TRBJ2-7, the V gene TRBV10-2; D call uncertain. The germline V and J ends were trimmed by 6 bases and 3 bases, with 15 bases remaining between them. The CDR3 runs to 14 residues. CDR1 is WSHSY and CDR2 is SAAADI in the germline V gene. The CDR3 spells CASSTAGSYYEQYF. DNA for the CDR3: TGCGCCAGCAGCACGGCAGGCAGCTACTACGAGCAGTACTTC.

The chain couples TRBV2 to TRBJ1-5, with 8 bases fitting TRBD1. The CDR3 totals 16 residues. Germline CDR1 reads SNHLY; CDR2 reads FYNNEI. V lost 6 bases, J lost 0 bases, and 7 bases stayed unmatched. CDR3 in DNA: TGTGCCAGCAGGGGAGGGACAGGCAATAGCAATCAGCCCCAGCATTTT. Its translation is CASRGGTGNSNQPQHF. Full variable domain (outside the CDR3, taken from reference TRBV2 and TRBJ1-5): EPEVTQTPSHQVTQMGQEVILRCVPISNHLYFYWYRQILGQKVEFLVSFYNNEISEKSEIFDDQFSVERPDGSNFTLKIRSTKLEDSAMYFCASRGGTGNSNQPQHFGDGTRLSIL.

This rearrangement joins TRBV19 to TRBJ2-3, with 8 bases fitting TRBD1. Germline V gene lookup returns CDR1 LNHDA and CDR2 SQIVND (reference sequence). The junction had 6 bases not matched to a gene; V was cut back by 7 bases and J by 3 bases. The CDR3 runs to 14 residues. CDR3 nucleotide sequence: TGTGCCAGTATGCAACAGGGGGAGACAGATACGCAGTATTTT. It specifies CASMQQGETDTQYF.

The chain links TRBV18 to TRBJ1-1; TRBD1 might be the D (6 bases). The CDR3 covers 16 residues. The germline CDR1 and CDR2 sequences are KGHSH and LQKENI. V was trimmed by 5 bases and J by 1 base, leaving 17 bases between them. Here the CDR3 reads CASSLRGGSGNTEAFF. For the CDR3, the DNA is TGTGCCAGCTCATTACGGGGGGGCAGCGGGAACACTGAAGCTTTCTTT.

The rearrangement links TRBV4-3 to TRBJ1-4; 9 bases match TRBD1. Germline CDR1 reads LGHNA; CDR2 reads YSLEER. J was trimmed by 6 bases and V by 1 base; bases with no gene match: 6. This CDR3 comprises 16 residues. The chain's CDR3 is CASSQANRGLDEKLFF. The CDR3 DNA reads as TGCGCCAGCAGCCAAGCAAACAGGGGGCTGGATGAAAAACTGTTTTTT.

The chain recombines TRBV2 with TRBJ2-2; no clear D. The CDR3 is 15 residues long. Deletions cut 7 bases from V and 1 base from J, with 13 bases between. The germline V gene has CDR1 SNHLY and CDR2 FYNNEI. CDR3 sequence: CASNLGKGNTGELFF. The CDR3 nucleotides are TGTGCCAGCAACCTAGGGAAAGGGAACACCGGGGAGCTGTTTTTT.

V is TRBV5-1 and J is TRBJ2-7; 8 nucleotides agree with TRBD2. The ends lost 1 base at V and 4 bases at J; junction bases unmatched: 4. CDR1 SGHRS and CDR2 YFSETQ come from the germline V gene. The CDR3 length is 14 residues. As DNA, the CDR3 is TGCGCCAGCAGCTTGAATAGCGGGATATACGAGCAGTACTTC. Translating gives CASSLNSGIYEQYF.

V usage is TRBV5-8 and J usage is TRBJ1-5, with D unresolved. Deletions cut 2 bases from V and 0 bases from J, with 6 bases between. This CDR3 region has 14 residues. Germline V CDR1 and CDR2: SGHTS, YDEGEE. The CDR3 DNA follows: TGTGCCAGCAGCTTTTTAGGTAGCAATCAGCCCCAGCATTTT. Amino acid sequence: CASSFLGSNQPQHF.